Listed below are T cell receptor beta chains from one sample, sequenced in a study of T cells in Graves' hyperthyroidism and ophthalmopathy. TCRdb independently ran MiXCR on the multiplex PCR reads; one entry per CDR3 protein. The data show hundreds of thousands of distinct CDR3 sequences, about a sixth seen once. The specimen sequenced was blood. The source of these receptors is a woman aged 55 to 70 with Graves' ophthalmopathy. The CDR3 runs from the conserved cysteine through the conserved F or W. The D gene is left open where the match is weak. Expanded clones get a size class; other rows say once, few or many, or leave the size out.

CDR3 | DNA | D | J | V | size
CASSFDLNPGNTIYF | TGTGCCAGCAGCTTTGACCTGAACCCTGGAAACACCATATATTTT | . | TRBJ1-3 | TRBV7-2 | .
CASRAGLLRARQETQYF | TGTGCCAGCCGGGCGGGACTCTTAAGGGCCCGCCAAGAGACCCAGTACTTC | . | TRBJ2-5 | TRBV6-5 | many
CAGRDSMNTEAFF | TGTGCCGGGAGAGACAGCATGAACACTGAAGCTTTCTTT | . | TRBJ1-1 | TRBV6-2/TRBV6-3 | many
CASSTRTGGYEQYF | TGTGCCAGCAGCACCCGGACAGGGGGCTACGAGCAGTACTTC | TRBD1 | TRBJ2-7 | TRBV7-2 | many
CASSEMDRLNTEAFF | TGTGCCAGCAGTGAGATGGACAGGTTGAACACTGAAGCTTTCTTT | TRBD1 | TRBJ1-1 | TRBV6-1 | .
CASSGSLDRGNQPQHF | TGTGCCAGCAGCGGGAGTTTGGACCGAGGCAATCAGCCCCAGCATTTT | . | TRBJ1-5 | TRBV7-2 | many
CSVVPVLGTQYF | TGCAGCGTTGTCCCGGTTTTGGGGACCCAGTACTTC | . | TRBJ2-5 | TRBV29-1 | .
CASSAVNEQFF | TGTGCCAGCAGCGCAGTGAATGAGCAGTTCTTC | . | TRBJ2-1 | TRBV2 | .
CASTPWDVPYEQYF | TGTGCCAGCACCCCCTGGGACGTACCCTACGAGCAGTACTTC | . | TRBJ2-7 | TRBV2 | many
CASSVKMAPGSSNQPQHF | TGTGCCAGCAGCGTAAAGATGGCCCCAGGGTCCAGCAATCAGCCCCAGCATTTT | . | TRBJ1-5 | TRBV9 | .
CASSEAPLREQYF | TGTGCCAGCAGTGAAGCGCCCCTGAGAGAGCAGTACTTC | . | TRBJ2-7 | TRBV6-1 | many
CASRDEAAYEQYF | TGCGCCAGCAGGGACGAGGCGGCCTACGAGCAGTACTTC | . | TRBJ2-7 | TRBV5-1 | .
CASSPIITGGGETQYF | TGCGCCAGCAGCCCGATTATTACAGGGGGCGGGGAGACCCAGTACTTC | TRBD1 | TRBJ2-5 | TRBV5-1 | .
CSAAYPGLAFGGDYEQYF | TGCAGTGCTGCGTACCCGGGACTAGCTTTTGGAGGGGACTACGAGCAGTACTTC | TRBD2 | TRBJ2-7 | TRBV20-1 | many